This entry describes one T cell receptor (beta chain). Antigen unknown. This record belongs to a study of T cell responses to AZD1222 COVID-19 vaccine. The CDR3 contains 12 residues. With 3 bases removed from V and 0 bases from J, the gap between germline ends came to 2 bases. CDR1 and CDR2 (germline): LNHDA, SQIVND (reference sequence). Sequencing was performed with immunoSEQ multiplex PCR; in TCRdb, only in-frame clones are kept and a portion is missing. The profile shows 80,000 to 90,000 clones, about 92% of them singletons. General observations from the study: Females outnumbered males among donors, who were mostly white British; clonal diversity was possibly underestimated.

The material sequenced was peripheral blood, taken on day 0 of AZD1222 vaccination. The chain links TRBV19 to TRBJ1-2, with D hard to call. This TCR was recovered from an adult in good health. The CDR3 region is CASSISNYGYTF. As DNA, the CDR3 is TGTGCCAGTAGTATCTCTAACTATGGCTACACCTTC.